Below, 11 T cell receptor beta chains from the same sample are listed, as sequenced in a study of shared clonotypes between healthy human individuals. Using immunoSEQ multiplex PCR, the repertoire was profiled, and TCRdb retains in-frame clones only, with some absent. This table holds approximately 2,300,000 clones, approximately 90% found once. The sequenced material came from naive CD4+ T cells from PBMCs. Subset specified: CD45RA+ positively selected. The receptor set was obtained from a man aged 18 to 29 in good health. Some clones in this sample may be carry-over from other donors' samples.

The chain combines TRBV4-3 with TRBJ2-3; D gene ambiguous. The germline V gene has CDR1 LGHNA and CDR2 YSLEER. The CDR3 has 16 amino acids. V dropped 0 bases and J dropped 1 base, with 11 bases sitting between them. The chain's CDR3 is CASSQDGRLGTDTQYF. CDR3 sequence (DNA): TGCGCCAGCAGCCAAGACGGCAGGTTGGGCACAGATACGCAGTATTTT.

The J gene is TRBJ2-1, the V gene TRBV5-1, with 10 nucleotides matching TRBD2. The ends lost 2 bases at V and 0 bases at J; junction bases unmatched: 11. Germline assignment: CDR1 SGHRS and CDR2 YFSETQ. CDR3 length: 19 residues. The CDR3 region has the DNA TGCGCCAGCAGCTTTTTAGGGCTAGCGGGAGTGAGCTCCTACAATGAGCAGTTCTTC. It translates to CASSFLGLAGVSSYNEQFF.

The chain recombines TRBV18 with TRBJ2-7, with 7 bases matching TRBD1. After removal of 6 bases from V and 2 bases from J, the junction contained 10 bases not matched to a gene. The CDR3 contains 15 residues. Germline lookup yields CDR1 KGHSH and CDR2 LQKENI. Written as DNA, the CDR3 is TGTGCCAGCTCCCCAGACAGGGCGCGGGCCTACGAGCAGTACTTC. It codes for CASSPDRARAYEQYF. Supplemented by reference TRBV18 and TRBJ2-7, the full variable domain reads NAGVMQNPRHLVRRRGQEARLRCSPMKGHSHVYWYRQLPEEGLKFMVYLQKENIIDESGMPKERFSAEFPKEGPSILRIQQVVRGDSAAYFCASSPDRARAYEQYFGPGTRLTVT.

The CDR3 nucleotides are TGTGCCAGCAGGGATGGCGTTGGAAACACCATATATTTT. Encoded protein: CASRDGVGNTIYF. The rearrangement uses TRBV6-6 and TRBJ1-3; no definite D call. The CDR3 is 13 amino acids. Trimming took off 6 bases at V and 3 bases at J, with 9 bases between the two ends. CDR1 and CDR2 from the germline V gene are MNHNY and SVGAGI (reference sequence).

The table lists this clone with a count of one. CDR3 in DNA: TGTGCCAGCAGCTTAGGTATAGGTCAGAGACTCGCCTACGAGCAGTACTTC. Residues: CASSLGIGQRLAYEQYF. The chain recombines TRBV7-9 with TRBJ2-7; no definite D call. CDR1 SEHNR and CDR2 FQNEAQ come from the germline V gene (reference sequence). Trimming cost V 1 base and J 2 bases, with 18 bases left between them. CDR3 size: 17 residues.

The chain joins TRBV5-1 to TRBJ2-7; a weak D match, TRBD1 (6 bases). Germline values: CDR1 SGHRS, CDR2 YFSETQ. Deletions cut 5 bases from V and 6 bases from J, with 15 bases between. The CDR3 loop spans 13 amino acids. CDR3 in DNA: TGCGCCAGCAGGCAGGGACAAGGGATCGAGCAGTACTTC. This encodes CASRQGQGIEQYF.

This chain links TRBV5-4 with TRBJ2-1; D unclear. The CDR3 totals 13 residues. Germline V gene sequence: CDR1 SGHNT, CDR2 YYREEE (reference sequence). V dropped 0 bases and J dropped 10 bases, with 11 bases sitting between them. The CDR3 region is CASSLDEGREQFF. DNA of the CDR3: TGTGCCAGCAGCTTGGATGAAGGGCGGGAGCAGTTCTTC.

The gene calls are TRBV5-5 and TRBJ1-1; D perhaps matches TRBD1 (5 bases). V was clipped by 0 bases and J by 5 bases, with 14 bases between them. The CDR3 length is 15 residues. Looked up from germline, CDR1 is SGHKS and CDR2 is YYEKEE (reference sequence). CDR3 bases: TGTGCCAGCAGCTTGGAAGGAGGGGAATATACTGAAGCTTTCTTT. Translated: CASSLEGGEYTEAFF.

A word on this clone: Other DNA sequences in the sample encode the same CDR3. V and J are TRBV5-1 and TRBJ1-1; a possible D gene is TRBD1 (5 bases). Trimming took 0 bases from V and 1 from J, leaving 10 bases between them. In germline, CDR1 is SGHRS, CDR2 YFSETQ. The CDR3 spans 15 residues. The CDR3 protein is CASSLVAGSNTEAFF. The CDR3 nucleotides read TGCGCCAGCAGCTTGGTCGCAGGGTCGAACACTGAAGCTTTCTTT.

V is TRBV7-3 and J is TRBJ1-3, with no clear D. Germline CDR1 reads SGHTA; CDR2 reads FQGTGA. Trimming took off 3 bases at V and 2 bases at J, with 11 bases between the two ends. CDR3 size: 15 residues. The CDR3 nucleotides are TGTGCCAGCAGCTTGGGTGGTAGAGCTGGAAACACCATATATTTT. It is translated as CASSLGGRAGNTIYF.

This clone showed up just once. The V call is TRBV5-5, the J call TRBJ1-2; TRBD1 matches at 8 bases. V lost 4 bases to trimming and J lost 3 bases; unmatched junction nucleotides: 11. Germline lookup yields CDR1 SGHKS and CDR2 YYEKEE (reference sequence). CDR3 length: 16 residues. The CDR3 loop reads CASSPPGQTGDYGYTF. CDR3 nucleotide sequence: TGTGCCAGCAGCCCGCCCGGACAGACAGGGGACTATGGCTACACCTTC.